The sequence of this TCR beta chain was determined in a study of cytomegalovirus exposure and HLA in healthy donors. In the study overall: The approximately 710 first-cohort repertoires and the 95 to 150 validation repertoires shared the same platform, a later analysis reported. Points from the study as a whole: Overall, approximately 150 TCR beta chains were annotated as cytomegalovirus-associated. Rare sequences made up most TCRs, while some public TCRs were found in many donors.

These donors were members of the approximately 120-subject validation cohort, a group separate from the approximately 640-subject first cohort. This CDR3 spans 12 amino acids. Deletions cut 8 bases from V and 4 bases from J, with 12 bases between. Germline-derived CDR1 and CDR2 are MDHEN and SYDVKM. Clones were read by immunoSEQ multiplex PCR, and TCRdb kept only the in-frame ones, dropping some. The sample shows under 250,000 clones, about 87% of them seen only once. Turning to this clone: As yet, its antigen is unknown.

The source of this sequence is a man between 18 and 29 years old in good health and CMV-seronegative. The chain couples TRBV28 to TRBJ2-7; D is undetermined. The sample consisted of PBMCs. The CDR3 sequence: CASLDTRYEQYF. In DNA, the CDR3 is TGTGCCAGCCTTGATACCCGGTACGAGCAGTACTTC.